This T cell receptor (beta chain) was captured by sequencing in a study of blood T cell repertoires in COVID-19. Whole-study context: The samples span acute and convalescent COVID-19 from the United States, Italy and Spain. From T cells, B-cell-depleted T cells, or PBMCs came the material, which was cDNA or gDNA.

The germline V gene encodes CDR1 SGHAT and CDR2 FQNNGV. The ends were cut back, 4 bases at V and 0 bases at J, with 10 bases in the middle. This CDR3 spans 16 amino acids. Using immunoSEQ multiplex PCR, the repertoire was profiled, and TCRdb retains in-frame clones only, with some absent. The sample has approximately 170,000 clones, around 80% seen once. The sequenced sample was peripheral blood. This chain connects TRBV11-2 to TRBJ2-6, with a weak D call TRBD1 (6 bases). This sequence was found in a woman aged 70-85 years who had recovered from COVID-19. As DNA, the CDR3 is TGTGCCAGCAGCTCGACAGGCCACTCTGGGGCCAACGTCCTGACTTTC. It is translated as CASSSTGHSGANVLTF.